This section outlines one T cell receptor beta chain sequence together with its context. Its antigen is currently unknown. Second doses that came at about 4 or about 12 weeks were put together. The CDR3 spans 15 residues. V was trimmed by 0 bases and J by 7 bases, leaving 10 bases between them. Germline V lookup: CDR1 LGHDT, CDR2 YNNKEL (reference sequence). These data belong to a study of T cell responses to AZD1222 COVID-19 vaccine. Findings and limits, study-wide: None of the repertoires were sampled until the peak T cell response had passed. Clonal diversity was possibly underestimated, and the donors were mostly white British, with more females. Nearly half of spike-specific TCRs reportedly target unmutated variant regions.

Data came from immunoSEQ multiplex PCR; TCRdb stores just in-frame clones and leaves some out. Counted here are 250,000 to 300,000 clones, 90% to 95% occurring once; the ten biggest clones make up around 0.5%. The rearrangement links TRBV3-1 (or the pseudogene TRBV3-2) to TRBJ1-6; a possible D gene is TRBD1 (6 bases). The sequence was obtained from an adult who received the AZD1222 COVID-19 vaccine. The sample in question was peripheral blood, obtained 28 days after the second AZD1222 dose. In DNA form, the CDR3 reads TGTGCCAGCAGCCAAGAGTGGGGGGCGAATTCACCCCTCCACTTT. Protein sequence: CASSQEWGANSPLHF.